The 8 T cell receptor beta chains listed next were all sequenced from one sample in a study of blood T cells in healthy people across ages. Primers used in a second PCR of roughly 7 to 11 cycles were a sample-barcoded 5' primer and a J-beta primer mix. From the 5' RACE reads, TCRdb called clonotypes with MiXCR, one entry per CDR3 protein. The profile shows roughly 680,000 distinct CDR3 sequences, over 45% of them singletons. The sequenced material came from blood. All receptors come from an older woman in good health.

This clonotype has a count of ten or more. The chain links TRBV7-9 to TRBJ2-6; D is ambiguous. The V gene's germline CDR1 is SEHNR and CDR2 FQNEAQ (reference sequence). The CDR3 contains 15 residues. V was clipped by 5 bases and J by 2 bases, with 10 bases between them. CDR3 bases: TGTGCCAGCAGCCGAAGTGTAGCTGGGGCCAACGTCCTGACTTTC. It codes for CASSRSVAGANVLTF.

This clonotype was seen only a few times. The chain couples TRBV7-2 to TRBJ2-5; the D gene is possibly TRBD1 (7 bases). Trimming stripped 2 bases from V and 5 bases from J, with 24 bases between. Germline V gene sequence: CDR1 SGHTA, CDR2 FQGNSA. CDR3 length: 18 residues. This chain's CDR3 is CASSLFFGQGGLGETQYF. DNA for the CDR3: TGTGCCAGCAGCTTATTCTTCGGGCAGGGGGGACTCGGGGAGACCCAGTACTTC.

This chain connects TRBV7-2 to TRBJ1-5; TRBD1 matches at 12 bases. The junction had 7 bases not matched to a gene; V was cut back by 3 bases and J by 7 bases. Germline assignment: CDR1 SGHTA and CDR2 FQGNSA. The CDR3 loop spans 16 amino acids. CDR3 sequence: CASSLTGTGGRQPQHF. The CDR3 region has the DNA TGTGCCAGCAGCTTGACCGGGACAGGGGGCCGGCAGCCCCAGCATTTT.

This clonotype was counted once. The chain couples TRBV11-2 to TRBJ2-3; D is perhaps TRBD2 (6 bases). CDR1 is SGHAT, CDR2 FQNNGV, per germline. The CDR3 sequence is 17 residues long. Trimming cost V 0 bases and J 5 bases, with 18 bases left between them. DNA for the CDR3: TGTGCCAGCAGCTTAGAGATGAGTGCGGGGCGGGGAGATACGCAGTATTTT. Its protein product is CASSLEMSAGRGDTQYF.

A few counts support this clonotype. The chain couples TRBV20-1 to TRBJ1-5; tentative D call: TRBD1 (5 bases). V was trimmed by 5 bases and J by 6 bases, leaving 14 bases between them. CDR1 is DFQATT, CDR2 SNEGSKA, per germline (reference sequence). This CDR3 spans 13 amino acids. The CDR3 loop reads CSAGRGNGQPQHF. For the CDR3, the DNA is TGCAGTGCTGGTCGGGGGAACGGTCAGCCCCAGCATTTT.

This clonotype was observed a handful of times. V usage is TRBV6-1 and J usage is TRBJ2-3, with unresolved D. CDR1 MNHNS and CDR2 SASEGT come from the germline V gene. This CDR3 comprises 16 residues. V gave up 5 bases and J gave up 2 bases, with 17 bases separating them. DNA of the CDR3: TGTGCCAGCAGTCCGAGAATAAGGCTGATCACAGATACGCAGTATTTT. This codes for CASSPRIRLITDTQYF.

The V call is TRBV12-3 or TRBV12-4, the J call TRBJ1-2, with D maybe TRBD1 (5 bases). V shed 1 base and J shed 7 bases, with 10 bases lying between them. This CDR3 spans 13 amino acids. CDR3 in amino acids: CASSLGFRAGYTF. In nucleotides, the CDR3 is TGTGCCAGCAGTTTAGGGTTCAGGGCTGGCTACACCTTC.

This chain connects TRBV20-1 to TRBJ1-1; 9 bases line up with TRBD1. Germline V gene data show CDR1 as DFQATT and CDR2 as SNEGSKA (reference sequence). V lost 0 bases, J lost 7 bases, and 9 bases stayed unmatched. The CDR3 consists of 15 residues. The DNA for the CDR3 is TGCAGTGCTAGAGAAAACGACAGGGGGACCGATGAAGCTTTCTTT. The encoded protein is CSARENDRGTDEAFF.